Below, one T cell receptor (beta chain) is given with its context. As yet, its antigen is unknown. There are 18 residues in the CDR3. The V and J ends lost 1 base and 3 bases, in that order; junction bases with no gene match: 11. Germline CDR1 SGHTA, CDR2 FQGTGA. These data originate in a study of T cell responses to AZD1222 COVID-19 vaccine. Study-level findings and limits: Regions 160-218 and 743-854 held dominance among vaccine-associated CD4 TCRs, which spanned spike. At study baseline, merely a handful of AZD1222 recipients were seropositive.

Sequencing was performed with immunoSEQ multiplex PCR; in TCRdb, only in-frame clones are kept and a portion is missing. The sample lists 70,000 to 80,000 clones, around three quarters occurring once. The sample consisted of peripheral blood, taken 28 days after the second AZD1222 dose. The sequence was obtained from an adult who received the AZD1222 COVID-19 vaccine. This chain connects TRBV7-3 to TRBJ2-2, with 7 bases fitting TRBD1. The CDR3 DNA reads TGTGCCAGCAGCTTAATACACGGGATAGGGGGCGACACCGGGGAGCTGTTTTTT. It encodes CASSLIHGIGGDTGELFF.